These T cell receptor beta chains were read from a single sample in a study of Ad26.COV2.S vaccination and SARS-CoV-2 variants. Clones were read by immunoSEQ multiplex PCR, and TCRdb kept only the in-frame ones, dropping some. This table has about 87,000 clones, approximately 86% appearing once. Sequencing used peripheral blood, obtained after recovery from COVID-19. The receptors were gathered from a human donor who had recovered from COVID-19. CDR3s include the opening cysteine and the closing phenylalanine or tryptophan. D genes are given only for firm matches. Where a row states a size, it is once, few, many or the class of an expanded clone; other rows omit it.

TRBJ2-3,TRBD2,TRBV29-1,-,TGCAGCGTTGAGGCGGGGGACACAGATACGCAGTATTTT,CSVEAGDTDTQYF
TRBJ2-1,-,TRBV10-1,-,TGCGCCAGCAGTTCTGACAGGAGGAATGAGCAGTTCTTC,CASSSDRRNEQFF
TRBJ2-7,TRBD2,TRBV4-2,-,TGTGCCAGCAGCCAAGATACCGGGACTAGCGGGATGGCGAACTCATTCGAGCAGTACTTC,CASSQDTGTSGMANSFEQYF
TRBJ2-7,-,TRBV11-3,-,TGTGCCAGCAGCCTGGGAGAGGTGCAGTACTTC,CASSLGEVQYF
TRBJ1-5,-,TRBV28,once,TGTGCCAGCAGTTTATGGGAGGGCAATCAGCCCCAGCATTTT,CASSLWEGNQPQHF
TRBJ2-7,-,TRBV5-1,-,TGCGCCAGCAGCTTAGGCGGCGTGGGAAGAAGTCACTCCTACGAGCAGTACTTC,CASSLGGVGRSHSYEQYF
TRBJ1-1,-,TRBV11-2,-,TGTGCCAGCAGCTTAAGGGTAGGGCAGAACACTGAAGCTTTCTTT,CASSLRVGQNTEAFF
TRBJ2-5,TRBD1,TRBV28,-,TGTGCCAGCAGAATCCAAGGGACAGGGGGCGTCAAGACCCAGTACTTC,CASRIQGTGGVKTQYF
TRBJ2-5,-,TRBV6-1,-,TGTGCCAGCAGTTCACCCCCTCTAGTAGACCAGTACTTC,CASSSPPLVDQYF
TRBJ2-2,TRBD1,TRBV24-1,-,TGTGCCACCAGTGATAGGACAGGGGTTATAAACACCGGGGAGCTGTTTTTT,CATSDRTGVINTGELFF
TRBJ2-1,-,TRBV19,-,TGTGCCAGTTGGTCAGCGGCTAGGGTGCAGTTCTTC,CASWSAARVQFF
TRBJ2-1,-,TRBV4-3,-,TGCGCCAGCAGCCAAAGGGACCTAATGGGAGTGTCCTACAATGAGCAGTTCTTC,CASSQRDLMGVSYNEQFF
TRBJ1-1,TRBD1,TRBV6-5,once,TGTGCCAGCAGTTACTCGGGAGGGGGCGGCACTGAAGCTTTCTTT,CASSYSGGGGTEAFF